This T cell receptor (beta chain) stems from a study of CD8 T cells in ankylosing spondylitis. Findings and caveats of the study: Several highly homologous variants formed a TCR beta motif that appeared characteristic of ankylosing spondylitis blood.

This clonotype was seen many times. The target antigen is unknown. Scientists made TCR beta libraries using quantitative 5'-RACE with molecular barcodes. Each CDR3 protein is one row after TCRdb ran MiXCR on the 5' RACE reads. The repertoire has about 92,000 distinct CDR3 sequences, 7.5% to 9% of them found once; the top ten carry roughly 4.6%. The CDR3 runs to 15 residues. Trimming stripped 6 bases from V and 1 base from J, with 13 bases between. From germline, CDR1 is SNHLY and CDR2 FYNNEI. This receptor was identified in a male donor with ankylosing spondylitis or in good health (not recorded which). Sequencing was carried out using blood, either unsorted or a sorted T cell fraction (not recorded which). The chain couples TRBV2 to TRBJ1-5; D not certain. DNA of the CDR3: TGTGCCAGCAGAGGCTTGTCCCAGAGCAATCAGCCCCAGCATTTT. Translating gives CASRGLSQSNQPQHF. The entire variable domain, with the rest obtained from reference TRBV2 and TRBJ1-5, is as follows: EPEVTQTPSHQVTQMGQEVILRCVPISNHLYFYWYRQILGQKVEFLVSFYNNEISEKSEIFDDQFSVERPDGSNFTLKIRSTKLEDSAMYFCASRGLSQSNQPQHFGDGTRLSIL.